This record concerns one T cell receptor (beta chain) sequence. The PCR contained 60 Vbeta and 13 Jbeta primers. Clones were sequenced by immunoSEQ multiplex PCR, and TCRdb holds only the in-frame ones, with some missing. This sample yields about 200,000 clones, of which around 83% are seen a single time; less than 3.5% belongs to the top ten. The sample is drawn from a study of cytomegalovirus exposure and HLA in healthy donors. The CDR3 totals 15 residues. Germline-derived CDR1 and CDR2 are SGHRS and YFSETQ. The V end was cut by 0 bases, the J end by 3 bases, with 10 bases between. The chain uses TRBV5-1 and TRBJ1-5, with D unclear. The TCR comes from a woman between 40 and 50 years old in good health and CMV-seronegative. The source material was PBMCs. The DNA for the CDR3 is TGCGCCAGCAGCTTGGCCGGGTTTGACAATCAGCCCCAGCATTTT. Translated, it gives CASSLAGFDNQPQHF.